Listed here are 16 T cell receptor beta chains from one sample, sequenced in a study of beta chain features in type 1 diabetes. Expressed TCRB transcripts got sequenced, as all isolated RNA was reverse transcribed. Clones were sequenced by immunoSEQ multiplex PCR, and TCRdb holds only the in-frame ones, with some missing. This repertoire shows about 620,000 clones, about 14% found once; its top ten account for about 0.087%. Sequenced sample: naive CD4+ T cells from blood. These receptors originate from a man aged 18 to 30 in good health.

CDR3 in amino acids: CAISYSGDTQYF. In nucleotides, the CDR3 is TGTGCCATCAGTTATAGCGGAGATACGCAGTATTTT. J is TRBJ2-3 and V is TRBV10-3; TRBD2 is a possible D gene (6 bases). V gave up 5 bases and J gave up 5 bases, with 8 bases separating them. From germline, CDR1 is ENHRY and CDR2 SYGVKD. The CDR3 contains 12 residues.

This clone was observed a few times. The rearrangement links TRBV20-1 to TRBJ1-1, with unresolved D. The CDR3 totals 11 residues. The germline V and J ends were trimmed by 5 bases and 4 bases, with 8 bases remaining between them. Germline V gene lookup returns CDR1 DFQATT and CDR2 SNEGSKA (reference sequence). The CDR3 sequence: CSAPRSTEAFF. CDR3 bases: TGCAGTGCTCCGAGGAGCACTGAAGCTTTCTTT.

This rearrangement joins TRBV19 to TRBJ2-2; D is unclear. Germline V gene sequence: CDR1 LNHDA, CDR2 SQIVND (reference sequence). V lost 1 base, J lost 1 base, and 19 bases lay in between. CDR3 length: 19 residues. The CDR3 reads CASSIGGRAPRKNTGELFF. The CDR3 DNA sequence: TGTGCCAGTAGTATAGGCGGCAGAGCCCCCAGAAAGAACACCGGGGAGCTGTTTTTT.

The V call is TRBV29-1, the J call TRBJ2-2; D is unclear. This CDR3 is 11 amino acids long. The V gene's germline CDR1 is SQVTM and CDR2 ANQGSEA. The V gene lost 4 bases and the J gene lost 5 bases, with 5 bases spanning the gap. The DNA for the CDR3 is TGCAGCGTTGTGGCAACCGGGGAGCTGTTTTTT. It codes for CSVVATGELFF.

This clone has only a few counts. CDR3 protein: CASSVDNSLNTEAFF. The CDR3 DNA follows: TGTGCCAGCAGCGTAGATAACAGCTTGAACACTGAAGCTTTCTTT. The chain employs TRBV9 and TRBJ1-1; D is undetermined. The CDR3 has 15 amino acids. Germline CDR1 reads SGDLS; CDR2 reads YYNGEE. V dropped 0 bases and J dropped 0 bases, with 9 bases sitting between them.

The chain links TRBV6-5 to TRBJ2-7, with D tentatively TRBD1 or TRBD2 (5 bases each). Germline lookup yields CDR1 MNHEY and CDR2 SVGAGI. V lost 5 bases, J lost 3 bases, and 14 bases lay in between. The CDR3 is made up of 14 amino acids. The CDR3 here is CASSPPGRNYEQYF. The DNA for the CDR3 is TGTGCCAGCAGTCCGCCGGGACGGAACTACGAGCAGTACTTC.

This chain uses TRBV7-9 with TRBJ1-5; D gene uncertain. The CDR3 consists of 13 residues. Germline CDR1 and CDR2: SEHNR and FQNEAQ (reference sequence). V lost 1 base and J lost 5, with 6 bases in between. CDR3 region: CASSLVADQPQHF. The CDR3 bases are TGTGCCAGCAGCTTAGTGGCAGATCAGCCCCAGCATTTT.

This clone appeared a few times. The chain uses TRBV29-1 and TRBJ1-6; possibly TRBD1 for D (5 bases). V was trimmed by 8 bases and J by 7 bases, leaving 18 bases between them. The CDR3 totals 14 residues. Germline V gene lookup returns CDR1 SQVTM and CDR2 ANQGSEA. CDR3 amino acids: CSTCWHGDNSPLHF. As DNA, the CDR3 is TGCAGCACCTGTTGGCACGGGGACAATTCACCCCTCCACTTT.

This clone was observed a few times. The chain is built from TRBV7-2 and TRBJ1-3; D remains ambiguous. Germline CDR1 SGHTA, CDR2 FQGNSA. With 3 bases removed from V and 0 bases from J, the gap between germline ends came to 6 bases. The CDR3 extends over 14 amino acids. CDR3 protein: CASSLSISGNTIYF. The CDR3 nucleotides are TGTGCCAGCAGCTTGTCCATCTCTGGAAACACCATATATTTT. The full variable domain, in which reference TRBV7-2 and TRBJ1-3 provide the parts outside the CDR3, is GAGVSQSPSNKVTEKGKDVELRCDPISGHTALYWYRQSLGQGLEFLIYFQGNSAPDKSGLPSDRFSAERTGGSVSTLTIQRTQQEDSAVYLCASSLSISGNTIYFGEGSWLTVV.

This clone was detected a few times. The chain employs TRBV19 and TRBJ2-2; TRBD1 aligns across 8 bases. CDR1 LNHDA and CDR2 SQIVND come from the germline V gene (reference sequence). The CDR3 loop spans 15 amino acids. The trim removed 3 bases at V and 4 bases at J, leaving 4 bases unmatched. CDR3 sequence reads: CASSITGGSTGELFF. CDR3 DNA: TGTGCCAGTAGTATTACAGGGGGGAGCACCGGGGAGCTGTTTTTT. Filled out from reference TRBV19 and TRBJ2-2, the complete variable domain reads DGGITQSPKYLFRKEGQNVTLSCEQNLNHDAMYWYRQDPGQGLRLIYYSQIVNDFQKGDIAEGYSVSREKKESFPLTVTSAQKNPTAFYLCASSITGGSTGELFFGEGSRLTVL.

Only a few counts were recorded for this clone. Other nucleotide sequences in the sample specify the same CDR3. The gene calls are TRBV14 and TRBJ1-2; tentative D call: TRBD1 (5 bases). V lost 1 base to trimming and J lost 3 bases, with 9 bases between them. The CDR3 is 14 amino acids. The germline V gene has CDR1 SGHDN and CDR2 FVKESK. The CDR3 coding sequence is TGTGCCAGCAGCCAAGCTCGGGGGGACTATGGCTACACCTTC. Translated: CASSQARGDYGYTF. Complete variable domain (other parts from reference TRBV14 and TRBJ1-2): EAGVTQFPSHSVIEKGQTVTLRCDPISGHDNLYWYRRVMGKEIKFLLHFVKESKQDESGMPNNRFLAERTGGTYSTLKVQPAELEDSGVYFCASSQARGDYGYTFGSGTRLTVV.

The chain links TRBV25-1 to TRBJ2-7; D gene unclear. The CDR3 spans 12 residues. Germline-derived CDR1 and CDR2 are MGHDK and SYGVNS. V lost 1 base, J lost 3 bases, and 4 bases lay in between. CDR3 bases: TGTGCCAGCAGTGAATGGAGCTACGAGCAGTACTTC. This translates into CASSEWSYEQYF.

The rearrangement links TRBV5-1 to TRBJ2-1; 8 bases are shared with TRBD2. CDR1 is SGHRS, CDR2 YFSETQ, per germline. The CDR3 has 15 residues. V was clipped by 2 bases and J by 0 bases; unmatched bases: 1. The CDR3 reads CASSLRGGSYNEQFF. Here the CDR3 DNA reads TGCGCCAGCAGCTTACGGGGGGGCTCCTACAATGAGCAGTTCTTC.

This chain uses TRBV15 with TRBJ1-1; D gene uncertain. Looked up from germline, CDR1 is LNHNV and CDR2 is YYDKDF (reference sequence). The V end lost 0 bases, the J end lost 1 base, and 12 bases lay between the germline ends. The CDR3 is 16 residues long. CDR3 amino acids: CATSRDLAPTNTEAFF. The CDR3 nucleotides are TGTGCCACCAGCAGAGATCTCGCACCTACGAACACTGAAGCTTTCTTT. Based on the CDR3 plus reference TRBV15 and TRBJ1-1, the full variable domain is DAMVIQNPRYQVTQFGKPVTLSCSQTLNHNVMYWYQQKSSQAPKLLFHYYDKDFNNEADTPDNFQSRRPNTSFCFLDIRSPGLGDTAMYLCATSRDLAPTNTEAFFGQGTRLTVV.

The V and J genes are TRBV5-1 and TRBJ2-1; 8 nucleotides line up with TRBD2. Germline V CDR1 and CDR2: SGHRS, YFSETQ. The V and J ends lost 0 bases and 9 bases, in that order; junction bases with no gene match: 14. The CDR3 extends over 17 amino acids. The CDR3 sequence is CASSLVVAGPAVGEQFF. The CDR3 DNA sequence: TGCGCCAGCAGCTTGGTTGTAGCGGGGCCGGCCGTAGGTGAGCAGTTCTTC.

The J gene is TRBJ2-1, the V gene TRBV5-1; D not certain. Trimming took off 2 bases at V and 3 bases at J, with 18 bases between the two ends. The CDR3 consists of 17 residues. Germline CDR1 reads SGHRS; CDR2 reads YFSETQ. DNA for the CDR3: TGCGCCAGCAGCTTTTTTAGCTTAGGGTCCCTCTACAATGAGCAGTTCTTC. Protein sequence: CASSFFSLGSLYNEQFF.